The clone carrying this TCR beta chain was counted many times. Its specificity is unknown. Graves' hyperthyroidism showing no ophthalmopathy progression within 18 months was considered stable. Subjects aged 18 to 65 presented with newly diagnosed hyperthyroidism of less than 2 months' duration. Patients were excluded for uncontrolled infection, other autoimmune disease, pregnancy or lactation. The sample originates from a study of T cells in Graves' hyperthyroidism and ophthalmopathy. Broader study findings: The model made its ophthalmopathy prediction, and onset followed a median roughly six months later.

There were TCR beta CDR3 regions amplified from RNA transcripts. A set of HTBI primers served as the primers for a first-round RT-PCR of the TCR CDR3. TCRdb itself ran the multiplex PCR reads through MiXCR, one entry per CDR3 protein. Of roughly 420,000 distinct CDR3 sequences in the sample, around 16% were seen once. This CDR3 comprises 15 residues. The V and J ends lost 4 bases and 3 bases respectively, with 16 bases between them. In germline, CDR1 is LGHDT, CDR2 YNNKEL (reference sequence). The chain is built from TRBV3-1 and TRBJ2-7; D is unclear. The sample comprised blood. This sequence originates from a woman aged 18 to 35 with Graves' hyperthyroidism. The CDR3 region is CASSLYPGINYEQYF. CDR3 DNA: TGTGCCAGCAGCCTTTATCCGGGTATCAACTACGAGCAGTACTTC.